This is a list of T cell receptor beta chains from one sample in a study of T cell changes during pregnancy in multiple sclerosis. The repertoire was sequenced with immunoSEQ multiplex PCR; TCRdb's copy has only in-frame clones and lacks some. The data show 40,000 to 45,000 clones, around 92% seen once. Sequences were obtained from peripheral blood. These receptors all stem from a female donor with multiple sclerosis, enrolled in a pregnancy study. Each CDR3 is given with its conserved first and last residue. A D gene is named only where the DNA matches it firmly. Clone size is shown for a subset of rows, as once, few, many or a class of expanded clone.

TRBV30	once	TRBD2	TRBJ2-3	TGTGCCTGGAGTGTACGTTGGCTAGCGGGGGTAACTAGCACAGATACGCAGTATTTT	CAWSVRWLAGVTSTDTQYF
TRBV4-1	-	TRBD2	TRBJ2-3	TGCGCCAGCAGCCAAAAGTATAGTCTAGCGGGGCCCCCCACAGATACGCAGTATTTT	CASSQKYSLAGPPTDTQYF
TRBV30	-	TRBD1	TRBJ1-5	TGTGCCTGGGCACAGGGGGCGTTGGATCAGCCCCAGCATTTT	CAWAQGALDQPQHF
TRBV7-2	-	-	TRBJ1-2	TGTGCCAGCAGCTTATTTGGGGTGGGAGGCTACACCTTC	CASSLFGVGGYTF
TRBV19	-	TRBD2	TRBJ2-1	TGTGCCAGTAGTATAGGTAAAGCGGGAGGCAAGTCCTACAATGAGCAGTTCTTC	CASSIGKAGGKSYNEQFF
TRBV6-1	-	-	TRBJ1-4	TGTGCCAGCAGTGAATGGAACACTGCAACTAATGAAAAACTGTTTTTT	CASSEWNTATNEKLFF
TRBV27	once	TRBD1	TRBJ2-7	TGTGCCAGCAGTCCCGAGGGACAGTGGAGGTCGTTCGAGCAGTACTTC	CASSPEGQWRSFEQYF
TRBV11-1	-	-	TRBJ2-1	TGTGCCAGCAGCCCCCGGCTGGCGACACTTACCAATGAGCAGTTCTTC	CASSPRLATLTNEQFF
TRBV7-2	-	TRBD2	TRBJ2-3	TGTGCCAGCAGCTTAGATCTCCTCGCGGGAGGTATGGATACGCAGTATTTT	CASSLDLLAGGMDTQYF
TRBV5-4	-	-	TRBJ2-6	TGTGCCAGCAGCTTGGCAGGCGGGCTTCGGTCTGGGGCCAACGTCCTGACTTTC	CASSLAGGLRSGANVLTF
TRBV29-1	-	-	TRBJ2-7	TGCAGCGTTGAAGCGGAGGCCAGTACCTACGAGCAGTACTTC	CSVEAEASTYEQYF
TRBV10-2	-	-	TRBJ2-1	TGCGCCAGCCTAGAGATCGATGAGCAGTTCTTC	CASLEIDEQFF
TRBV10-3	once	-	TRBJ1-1	TGTGCCATCAGGAGGGGTCCCCAGAACACTGAAGCTTTCTTT	CAIRRGPQNTEAFF
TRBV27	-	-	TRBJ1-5	TGTGCCAGCAGTTCCCAGGGTTTCGGCAATCAGCCCCAGCATTTT	CASSSQGFGNQPQHF
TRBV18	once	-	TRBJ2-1	TGTGCCAGCTCACCGGTTCAGGGCTTCAACGATGAGCAGTTCTTC	CASSPVQGFNDEQFF
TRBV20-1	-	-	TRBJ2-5	TGCAGTGCTACCTATTTCGGGACCCAGTACTTC	CSATYFGTQYF
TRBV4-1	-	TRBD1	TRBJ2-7	TGCGCCAGCAGCCAATCCGGGACAGGGGTGGTCTACGAGCAGTACTTC	CASSQSGTGVVYEQYF
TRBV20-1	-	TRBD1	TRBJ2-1	TGCAGTGCTAGAGTGACAGGGGGCCAGTTCTTC	CSARVTGGQFF
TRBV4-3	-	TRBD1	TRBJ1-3	TGCGCCAGCAGCCAATCGTACCGGGACAGGGGCACCATATATTTT	CASSQSYRDRGTIYF
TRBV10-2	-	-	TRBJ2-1	TGCGCCAGCTACTTCAACGCGGACTACTCCTACAATGAGCAGTTCTTC	CASYFNADYSYNEQFF
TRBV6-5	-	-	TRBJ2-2	TGTGCCAGCAGTTCACTAGGATCTGCCGGGGAGCTGTTTTTT	CASSSLGSAGELFF
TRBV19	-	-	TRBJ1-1	TGTGCCAGTATAAGTCGGGGGATGAACACTGAAGCTTTCTTT	CASISRGMNTEAFF
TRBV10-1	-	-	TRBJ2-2	TGCGCCAGCAGTGAGTCGATAGCCGGGGAGCTGTTTTTT	CASSESIAGELFF